This TCR beta chain derives from a study of T cell responses to AZD1222 COVID-19 vaccine. The assay was immunoSEQ multiplex PCR, and TCRdb's table has in-frame clones only and misses some. The sample consists of 110,000 to 150,000 clones, around 90% of them appearing once. As regards this clone: Its antigen is not known.

The junction had 7 bases not matched to a gene; V was cut back by 4 bases and J by 4 bases. Germline V gene sequence: CDR1 SGHRS, CDR2 YFSETQ. The CDR3 spans 14 residues. Points from the study as a whole: At baseline, just 6 or 7 AZD1222 recipients tested seropositive. Females made up more of the donors, who were largely white British, and clonal diversity may have come out too low. Spike-wide vaccine-associated CD4 TCRs dominated at 160-218 and 743-854.

Specimen: peripheral blood, collected on day 0 of AZD1222 vaccination. The J gene is TRBJ1-1, the V gene TRBV5-1; 7 positions match TRBD1. This sequence originates from an adult in good health. The CDR3 here is CASSTHRGSTEAFF. The CDR3 DNA reads as TGCGCCAGCAGCACACACAGGGGTAGCACTGAAGCTTTCTTT.